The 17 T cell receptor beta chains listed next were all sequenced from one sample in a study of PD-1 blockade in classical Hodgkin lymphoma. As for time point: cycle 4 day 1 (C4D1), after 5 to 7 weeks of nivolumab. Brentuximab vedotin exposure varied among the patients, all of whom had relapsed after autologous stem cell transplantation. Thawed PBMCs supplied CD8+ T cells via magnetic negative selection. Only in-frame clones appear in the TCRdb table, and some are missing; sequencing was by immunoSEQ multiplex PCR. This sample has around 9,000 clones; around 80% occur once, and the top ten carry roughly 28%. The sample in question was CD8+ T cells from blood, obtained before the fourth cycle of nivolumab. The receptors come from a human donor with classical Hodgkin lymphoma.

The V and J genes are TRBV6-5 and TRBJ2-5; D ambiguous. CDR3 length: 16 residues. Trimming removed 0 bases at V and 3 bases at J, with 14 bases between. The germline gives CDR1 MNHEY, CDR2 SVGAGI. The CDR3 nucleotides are TGTGCCAGCAGTTACTCGCACACCGTCCCCGAAGAGACCCAGTACTTC. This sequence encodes CASSYSHTVPEETQYF.

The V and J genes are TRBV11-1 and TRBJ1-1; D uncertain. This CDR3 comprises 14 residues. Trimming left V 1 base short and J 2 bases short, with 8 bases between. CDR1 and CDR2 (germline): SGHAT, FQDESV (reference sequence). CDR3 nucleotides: TGTGCCAGCAGCTTAGATTATGGAAACACTGAAGCTTTCTTT. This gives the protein CASSLDYGNTEAFF.

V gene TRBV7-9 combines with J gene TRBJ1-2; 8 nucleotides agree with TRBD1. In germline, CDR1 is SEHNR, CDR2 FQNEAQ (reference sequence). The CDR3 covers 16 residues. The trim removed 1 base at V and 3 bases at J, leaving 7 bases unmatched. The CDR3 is CASSLGRTGPHYGYTF. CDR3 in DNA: TGTGCCAGCAGCTTAGGAAGGACAGGGCCCCACTATGGCTACACCTTC.

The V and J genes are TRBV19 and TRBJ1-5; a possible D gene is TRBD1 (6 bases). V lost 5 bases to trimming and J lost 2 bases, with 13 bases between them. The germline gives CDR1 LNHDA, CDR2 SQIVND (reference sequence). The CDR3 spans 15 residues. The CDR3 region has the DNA TGTGCCAGTAGTCGGCAGGGGAGCGGCAATCAGCCCCAGCATTTT. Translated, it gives CASSRQGSGNQPQHF.

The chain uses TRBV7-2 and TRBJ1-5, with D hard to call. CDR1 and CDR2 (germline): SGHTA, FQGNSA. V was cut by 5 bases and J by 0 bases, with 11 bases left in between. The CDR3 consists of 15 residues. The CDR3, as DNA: TGTGCCAGCAGCCCCTATCCTTATAGCAATCAGCCCCAGCATTTT. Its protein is CASSPYPYSNQPQHF.

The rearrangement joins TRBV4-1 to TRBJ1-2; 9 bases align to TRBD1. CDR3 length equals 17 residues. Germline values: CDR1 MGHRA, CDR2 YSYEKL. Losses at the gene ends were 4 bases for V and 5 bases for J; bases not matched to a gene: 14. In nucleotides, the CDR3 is TGCGCCAGCAGCCCAACCGACACCGGGACAGGGATATATGGCTACACCTTC. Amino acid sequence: CASSPTDTGTGIYGYTF.

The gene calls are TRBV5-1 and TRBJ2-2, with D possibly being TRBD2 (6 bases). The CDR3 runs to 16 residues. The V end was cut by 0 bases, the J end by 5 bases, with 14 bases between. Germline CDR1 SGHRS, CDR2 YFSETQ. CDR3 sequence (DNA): TGCGCCAGCAGCTTGGCGGTGGACCGGGGGACCGGGGAGCTGTTTTTT. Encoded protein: CASSLAVDRGTGELFF.

The CDR3 bases are TGCGCCAGCAGCTTGGAGGTAGGCCAAGCTTTCTTT. This codes for CASSLEVGQAFF. The rearrangement uses TRBV5-1 and TRBJ1-1; no clear D. The V and J ends lost 0 bases and 9 bases respectively, with 9 bases between them. The CDR3 runs 12 residues. Germline lookup yields CDR1 SGHRS and CDR2 YFSETQ.

The chain's CDR3 is CASGPGTGYEKLFF. The CDR3 DNA reads TGTGCCAGTGGGCCCGGGACAGGGTATGAAAAACTGTTTTTT. The chain carries TRBV6-1 and TRBJ1-4, with 9 bases matching TRBD1. The germline V gene has CDR1 MNHNS and CDR2 SASEGT. The CDR3 runs 14 residues. V gave up 9 bases and J gave up 6 bases; unmatched junction bases: 8.

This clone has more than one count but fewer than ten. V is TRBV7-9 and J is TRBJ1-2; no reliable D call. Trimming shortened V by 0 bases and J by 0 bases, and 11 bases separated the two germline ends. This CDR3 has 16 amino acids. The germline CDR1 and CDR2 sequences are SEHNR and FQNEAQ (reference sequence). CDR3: CASSLARTQTNYGYTF. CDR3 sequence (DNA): TGTGCCAGCAGCTTAGCTAGAACCCAAACTAACTATGGCTACACCTTC.

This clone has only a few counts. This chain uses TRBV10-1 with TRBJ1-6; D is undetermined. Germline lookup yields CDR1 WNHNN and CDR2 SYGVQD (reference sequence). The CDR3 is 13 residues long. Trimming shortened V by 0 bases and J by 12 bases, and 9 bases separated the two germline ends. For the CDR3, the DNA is TGCGCCAGCAGTGAGTCGGGAGTATTACCCCTCCACTTT. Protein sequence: CASSESGVLPLHF.

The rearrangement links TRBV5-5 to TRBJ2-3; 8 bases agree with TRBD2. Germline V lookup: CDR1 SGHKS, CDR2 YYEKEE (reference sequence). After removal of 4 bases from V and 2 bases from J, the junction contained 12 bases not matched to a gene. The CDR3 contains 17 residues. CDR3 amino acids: CASSPPPLAAHTDTQYF. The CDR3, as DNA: TGTGCCAGCAGCCCCCCCCCACTAGCGGCCCACACAGATACGCAGTATTTT.

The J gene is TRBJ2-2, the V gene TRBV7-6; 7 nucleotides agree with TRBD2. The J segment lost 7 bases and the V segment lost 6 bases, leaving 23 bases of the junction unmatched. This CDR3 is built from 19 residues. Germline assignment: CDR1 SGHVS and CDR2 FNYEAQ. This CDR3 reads CASRLVEGSPNTGGGELFF. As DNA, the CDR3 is TGTGCCAGCAGGCTCGTCGAAGGGTCCCCTAATACGGGGGGCGGGGAGCTGTTTTTT. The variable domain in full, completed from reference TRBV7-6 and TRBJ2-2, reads GAGVSQSPRYKVTKRGQDVALRCDPISGHVSLYWYRQALGQGPEFLTYFNYEAQQDKSGLPNDRFSAERPEGSISTLTIQRTEQRDSAMYRCASRLVEGSPNTGGGELFFGEGSRLTVL.

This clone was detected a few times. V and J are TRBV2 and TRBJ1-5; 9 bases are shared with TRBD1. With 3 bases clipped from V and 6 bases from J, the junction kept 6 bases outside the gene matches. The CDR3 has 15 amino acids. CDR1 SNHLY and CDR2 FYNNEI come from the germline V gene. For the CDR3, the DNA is TGTGCCAGCAGTGACGGGACAGGGTGGGTTCAGCCCCAGCATTTT. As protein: CASSDGTGWVQPQHF.

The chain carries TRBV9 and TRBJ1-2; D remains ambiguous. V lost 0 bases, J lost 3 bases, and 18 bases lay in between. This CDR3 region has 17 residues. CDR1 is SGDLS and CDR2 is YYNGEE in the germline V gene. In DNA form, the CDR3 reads TGTGCCAGCAGCGTAGAGAAGCATTTTCCCCTCCACTATGGCTACACCTTC. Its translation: CASSVEKHFPLHYGYTF.

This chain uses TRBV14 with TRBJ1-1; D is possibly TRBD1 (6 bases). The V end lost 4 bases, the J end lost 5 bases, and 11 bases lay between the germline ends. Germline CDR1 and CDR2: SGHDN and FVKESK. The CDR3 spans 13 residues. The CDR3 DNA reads TGTGCCAGCAGCCCTACAGGGAATACTGAAGCTTTCTTT. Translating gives CASSPTGNTEAFF. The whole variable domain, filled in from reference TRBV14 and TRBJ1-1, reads EAGVTQFPSHSVIEKGQTVTLRCDPISGHDNLYWYRRVMGKEIKFLLHFVKESKQDESGMPNNRFLAERTGGTYSTLKVQPAELEDSGVYFCASSPTGNTEAFFGQGTRLTVV.

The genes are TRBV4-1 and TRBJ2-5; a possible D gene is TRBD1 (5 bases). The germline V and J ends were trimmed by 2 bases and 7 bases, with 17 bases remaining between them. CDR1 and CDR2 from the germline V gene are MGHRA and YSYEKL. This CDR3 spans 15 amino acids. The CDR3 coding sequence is TGCGCCAGCAGCCAAACTTTAGGGGAACAGGTGACCCAGTACTTC. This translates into CASSQTLGEQVTQYF.